The rows below give T cell receptor beta chains drawn from one sample of a study of T cell repertoires in cytomegalovirus infection. The antigens these receptors bind are not known. TCRdb reprocessed the reads with MiXCR, giving one entry per CDR3 protein. The top ten hold about 20% of the sample, which has around 310,000 distinct CDR3 sequences, 25% to 35% seen once. This sample comprised cultured PBMCs, obtained from culture after CMV antigen stimulation. The receptors shown here come from a human donor in good health (CMV status not recorded). Some clones in this sample may be carry-over from other donors' samples. Each CDR3 is given with its conserved first and last residue. Fields, in order: V gene, J gene, D gene, clone size, CDR3 protein, CDR3 DNA. The D gene is left open where the match is weak. Clone size is given for some rows only: seen once, a few or many times, or a class if the clone is expanded.

v_gene: TRBV4-1
j_gene: TRBJ2-7
d_gene: TRBD1
abundance: NA
CDR3aa: CASSQRASGGRGEQYF
CDR3nt: TGCGCCAGCAGCCAACGGGCGTCAGGGGGAAGGGGGGAGCAGTACTTC

v_gene: TRBV9
j_gene: TRBJ2-3
d_gene: NA
abundance: many
CDR3aa: CASSAYEETDTQYF
CDR3nt: TGTGCCAGCAGCGCCTACGAGGAGACAGATACGCAGTATTTT

v_gene: TRBV7-6
j_gene: TRBJ2-1
d_gene: TRBD2
abundance: NA
CDR3aa: CASSRPGLLHNEQFF
CDR3nt: TGTGCCAGCAGCCGCCCGGGACTACTTCACAATGAGCAGTTCTTC

v_gene: TRBV6-2/TRBV6-3
j_gene: TRBJ1-1
d_gene: NA
abundance: NA
CDR3aa: CASSYPRTAPNTEAFF
CDR3nt: TGTGCCAGCAGTTACCCGAGGACAGCACCGAACACTGAAGCTTTCTTT

v_gene: TRBV7-6
j_gene: TRBJ2-5
d_gene: TRBD2
abundance: few
CDR3aa: CASSLALPGRAGETQYF
CDR3nt: TGTGCCAGCAGCTTAGCATTGCCCGGGAGGGCCGGAGAGACCCAGTACTTC

v_gene: TRBV7-6
j_gene: TRBJ1-5
d_gene: NA
abundance: few
CDR3aa: CASSLLGGLDQPQHF
CDR3nt: TGTGCCAGCAGCCTGCTAGGAGGGCTTGATCAGCCCCAGCATTTT

v_gene: TRBV7-2
j_gene: TRBJ2-7
d_gene: NA
abundance: NA
CDR3aa: CASSADVIPYEQYF
CDR3nt: TGTGCCAGCAGCGCGGACGTTATACCCTACGAGCAGTACTTC

v_gene: TRBV5-1
j_gene: TRBJ2-5
d_gene: TRBD2
abundance: few
CDR3aa: CASGRGEAQETQYF
CDR3nt: TGCGCCAGCGGCCGGGGGGAAGCGCAAGAGACCCAGTACTTC

v_gene: TRBV5-1
j_gene: TRBJ2-3
d_gene: NA
abundance: NA
CDR3aa: CASSLGWGTDTQYF
CDR3nt: TGCGCCAGCAGCTTGGGCTGGGGTACAGATACGCAGTATTTT

v_gene: TRBV10-3
j_gene: TRBJ2-1
d_gene: NA
abundance: NA
CDR3aa: CAISDSGTGSNEQFF
CDR3nt: TGTGCCATCAGTGATTCCGGGACTGGATCCAATGAGCAGTTCTTC

v_gene: TRBV20-1
j_gene: TRBJ2-5
d_gene: NA
abundance: NA
CDR3aa: CSARAPEGLEETQYF
CDR3nt: TGCAGTGCTAGAGCCCCGGAGGGTCTTGAGGAGACCCAGTACTTC

v_gene: TRBV7-3
j_gene: TRBJ1-2
d_gene: NA
abundance: many
CDR3aa: CASSPYDRPRFNYGYTF
CDR3nt: TGTGCCAGCAGCCCTTACGACAGGCCGCGATTCAACTATGGCTACACCTTC

v_gene: TRBV7-9
j_gene: TRBJ1-2
d_gene: TRBD1
abundance: few
CDR3aa: CASSADGTGSHYGYTF
CDR3nt: TGTGCCAGCAGCGCCGACGGGACAGGGTCTCACTATGGCTACACCTTC

v_gene: TRBV10-3
j_gene: TRBJ2-1
d_gene: NA
abundance: NA
CDR3aa: CAISSDTNYNEQFF
CDR3nt: TGTGCCATCAGTTCCGACACAAACTACAATGAGCAGTTCTTC

v_gene: TRBV20-1
j_gene: TRBJ2-3
d_gene: NA
abundance: NA
CDR3aa: CSARAVGTDTQYF
CDR3nt: TGCAGTGCTAGAGCTGTCGGGACAGATACGCAGTATTTT

v_gene: TRBV27
j_gene: TRBJ1-1
d_gene: TRBD1
abundance: NA
CDR3aa: CASRPDRANTEAFF
CDR3nt: TGTGCCAGCAGACCCGACAGGGCGAACACTGAAGCTTTCTTT

v_gene: TRBV11-1
j_gene: TRBJ2-2
d_gene: NA
abundance: NA
CDR3aa: CASSLDLSDTGELFF
CDR3nt: TGTGCCAGCAGCTTAGACCTGTCAGACACCGGGGAGCTGTTTTTT

v_gene: TRBV3-1
j_gene: TRBJ2-5
d_gene: TRBD2
abundance: NA
CDR3aa: CAVHLAGAQETQYF
CDR3nt: TGTGCCGTCCACTTAGCGGGGGCACAAGAGACCCAGTACTTC

v_gene: TRBV2
j_gene: TRBJ2-7
d_gene: TRBD2
abundance: NA
CDR3aa: CASSETSASYEQYF
CDR3nt: TGTGCCAGCAGTGAAACTAGCGCATCCTACGAGCAGTACTTC

v_gene: TRBV3-1
j_gene: TRBJ1-2
d_gene: TRBD1
abundance: few
CDR3aa: CASSQAQGASGYTF
CDR3nt: TGTGCCAGCAGCCAAGCGCAGGGGGCCTCTGGCTACACCTTC

v_gene: TRBV5-1
j_gene: TRBJ1-1
d_gene: TRBD1
abundance: NA
CDR3aa: CASSDTGDAVNTEAFF
CDR3nt: TGCGCCAGCAGCGATACAGGGGATGCGGTGAACACTGAAGCTTTCTTT

v_gene: TRBV5-1
j_gene: TRBJ2-6
d_gene: TRBD1
abundance: many
CDR3aa: CASSPGGTGVSGANVLTF
CDR3nt: TGCGCCAGCAGCCCTGGAGGGACAGGGGTCTCTGGGGCCAACGTCCTGACTTTC

v_gene: TRBV7-3
j_gene: TRBJ2-2
d_gene: TRBD2
abundance: many
CDR3aa: CASSSGTSAGELFF
CDR3nt: TGTGCCAGCAGCTCCGGGACTAGCGCCGGGGAGCTGTTTTTT